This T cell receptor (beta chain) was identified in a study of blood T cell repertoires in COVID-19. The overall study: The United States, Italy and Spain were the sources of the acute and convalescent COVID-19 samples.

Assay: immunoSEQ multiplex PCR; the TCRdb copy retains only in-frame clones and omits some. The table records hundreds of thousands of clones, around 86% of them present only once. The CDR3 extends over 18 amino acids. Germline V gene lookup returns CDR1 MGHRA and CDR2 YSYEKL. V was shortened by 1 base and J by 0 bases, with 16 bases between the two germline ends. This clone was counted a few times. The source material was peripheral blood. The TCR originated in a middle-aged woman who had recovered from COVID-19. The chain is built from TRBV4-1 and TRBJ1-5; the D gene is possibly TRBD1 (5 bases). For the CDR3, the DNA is TGCGCCAGCAGCCAAGGAACAGGTTTCGGGTATAGCAATCAGCCCCAGCATTTT. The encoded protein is CASSQGTGFGYSNQPQHF.